This passage covers 27 T cell receptor beta chains from one sample sequenced in a study of blood T cell repertoires in COVID-19. Measured with immunoSEQ multiplex PCR; TCRdb has only the in-frame clones, and not every one. The data hold 400,000 to 450,000 clones, with over 85% observed a single time. Source material: peripheral blood. These receptors were taken from a man between 18 and 35 years old with COVID-19, enrolled during active disease.

V gene TRBV18 combines with J gene TRBJ2-7, with TRBD1 identical over 8 bases. This CDR3 region has 14 residues. V dropped 3 bases and J dropped 6; count of bases not matched to a gene: 7. The germline gives CDR1 KGHSH, CDR2 LQKENI. In DNA form, the CDR3 reads TGTGCCAGCTCACCTGGACAGGGCGGACGCGAGCAGTACTTC. Translation gives CASSPGQGGREQYF.

The chain has TRBV5-1 and TRBJ2-6; a possible D gene is TRBD2 (6 bases). In germline, CDR1 is SGHRS, CDR2 YFSETQ. V was shortened by 2 bases and J by 0 bases, with 12 bases between the two germline ends. CDR3 length equals 17 residues. The CDR3 nucleotides are TGCGCCAGCAGCTTACAGTCGGGACTCTCTGGGGCCAACGTCCTGACTTTC. It is translated as CASSLQSGLSGANVLTF.

V is TRBV27 and J is TRBJ1-2; TRBD1 might be the D (5 bases). Germline V gene data show CDR1 as MNHEY and CDR2 as SMNVEV (reference sequence). V lost 6 bases to trimming and J lost 5 bases, with 28 bases between them. The CDR3 is 18 residues long. This chain's CDR3 is CASSFGVGGTHELYGYTF. The DNA for the CDR3 is TGTGCCAGCAGCTTTGGGGTCGGGGGGACGCACGAACTTTATGGCTACACCTTC.

The J gene is TRBJ2-3, the V gene TRBV2, with TRBD1 identical over 8 bases. This CDR3 comprises 14 residues. V gave up 7 bases and J gave up 4 bases; unmatched junction bases: 7. Per the germline V gene, CDR1 is SNHLY and CDR2 is FYNNEI. The CDR3 DNA reads TGTGCCAGCACCTACGGACAGGGCCCAGATACGCAGTATTTT. This translates into CASTYGQGPDTQYF.

This clone has only one observation. V usage is TRBV6-2 or TRBV6-3 and J usage is TRBJ2-1; 7 nucleotides match TRBD2. Germline CDR1 MNHEY, CDR2 SVGEGT. With V trimmed by 5 bases and J by 7 bases, 2 bases remained unmatched. This CDR3 is 12 amino acids long. CDR3 loop: CASSVSGNEQFF. CDR3 nucleotide sequence: TGTGCCAGCAGTGTTAGCGGGAATGAGCAGTTCTTC.

The chain is built from TRBV12-5 and TRBJ1-1; 7 bases map to TRBD1. The germline V gene has CDR1 LGHNT and CDR2 FRNRAP. V lost 1 base to trimming and J lost 4 bases; unmatched junction nucleotides: 3. The CDR3 is made up of 14 amino acids. The CDR3 here is CASGLEAGGTEAFF. Written as DNA, the CDR3 is TGTGCTAGTGGTTTGGAGGCAGGGGGCACTGAAGCTTTCTTT.

The rearrangement uses TRBV7-9 and TRBJ1-5, with unresolved D. Trimming shortened V by 1 base and J by 9 bases, and 7 bases separated the two germline ends. CDR1 is SEHNR and CDR2 is FQNEAQ in the germline V gene (reference sequence). This CDR3 comprises 12 residues. The CDR3 reads CASSLESGPQHF. The CDR3 nucleotides read TGTGCCAGCAGCTTAGAGTCGGGGCCCCAGCATTTT.

The rearrangement links TRBV5-1 to TRBJ2-5; no definite D call. Trimming shortened V by 3 bases and J by 4 bases, and 16 bases separated the two germline ends. The germline gives CDR1 SGHRS, CDR2 YFSETQ. This CDR3 comprises 15 residues. The CDR3 loop is CASSSSATPGETQYF. The CDR3 DNA is TGCGCCAGCAGCTCATCGGCGACACCCGGAGAGACCCAGTACTTC.

The chain is built from TRBV7-6 and TRBJ2-5; 11 bases are a match to TRBD1. J lost 4 bases, V lost 0 bases, and 7 bases had no gene match. Germline CDR1 SGHVS, CDR2 FNYEAQ. CDR3 length: 17 amino acids. CDR3 sequence (DNA): TGTGCCAGCAGCTTAGCACTAACCGGGACAGGGGGAGAGACCCAGTACTTC. Protein sequence: CASSLALTGTGGETQYF.

The gene calls are TRBV5-6 and TRBJ1-1; D gene unclear. The CDR3 runs to 15 residues. V lost 6 bases, J lost 2 bases, and 17 bases lay in between. Germline CDR1 is SGHDT and CDR2 is YYEEEE. CDR3 loop: CASNRGWVDNTEAFF. The CDR3 bases are TGTGCCAGCAACCGGGGATGGGTGGATAACACTGAAGCTTTCTTT.

The chain is built from TRBV5-4 and TRBJ1-6; TRBD1 matches at 8 bases. V dropped 0 bases and J dropped 7; count of bases not matched to a gene: 3. CDR3 size: 15 residues. Germline loops: CDR1 SGHNT, CDR2 YYREEE (reference sequence). Here the CDR3 reads CASSLGTGKNSPLHF. CDR3 bases: TGTGCCAGCAGCTTGGGGACAGGGAAAAATTCACCCCTCCACTTT.

The J gene is TRBJ2-3, the V gene TRBV3-1 (or the pseudogene TRBV3-2); D is ambiguous. The CDR3 runs 14 residues. V shed 1 base and J shed 6 bases, with 11 bases lying between them. Germline V gives CDR1 LGHDT, CDR2 YNNKEL (reference sequence). CDR3 nucleotides: TGTGCCAGCAGCCAAGCCCTTTCGTCCGATACGCAGTATTTT. It encodes CASSQALSSDTQYF.

This rearrangement joins TRBV6-5 to TRBJ2-5; D gene unclear. The CDR3 runs to 14 residues. V shed 2 bases and J shed 5 bases, with 12 bases lying between them. Germline V gene lookup returns CDR1 MNHEY and CDR2 SVGAGI. The CDR3 protein is CASSYGPAAETQYF. The CDR3 nucleotides read TGTGCCAGCAGTTACGGTCCGGCGGCGGAGACCCAGTACTTC.

The gene calls are TRBV5-1 and TRBJ1-2; a possible D gene is TRBD1 (6 bases). The V gene's germline CDR1 is SGHRS and CDR2 YFSETQ. V gave up 4 bases and J gave up 2 bases, with 15 bases separating them. This CDR3 spans 15 amino acids. The CDR3 DNA reads as TGCGCCAGCAGCGTGACAGGTCGAGACAACTATGGCTACACCTTC. Translated, it gives CASSVTGRDNYGYTF.

The DNA for the CDR3 is TGTGCCACCCCGAGGGAGTCTGAGACCCAGTACTTC. Protein sequence: CATPRESETQYF. V and J are TRBV24-1 and TRBJ2-5; D may be TRBD2 (5 bases). Trimming removed 9 bases at V and 5 bases at J, with 12 bases between. CDR1 KGHDR and CDR2 SFDVKD come from the germline V gene. The CDR3 is 12 residues long.

On this clone itself: The same CDR3 can be traced to other DNA sequences in this sample. The rearrangement joins TRBV6-5 to TRBJ1-2; possibly TRBD1 for D (6 bases). V shed 6 bases and J shed 8 bases, with 10 bases lying between them. The germline V gene encodes CDR1 MNHEY and CDR2 SVGAGI. This CDR3 is 11 amino acids long. The CDR3 coding sequence is TGTGCCAGCAGCAACAGGGACGGCTACACCTTC. It translates to CASSNRDGYTF.

This rearrangement joins TRBV4-1 to TRBJ1-3; D is unclear. This CDR3 spans 14 amino acids. V shed 0 bases and J shed 2 bases, with 5 bases lying between them. Germline V lookup: CDR1 MGHRA, CDR2 YSYEKL. The CDR3 here is CASSQEQPGNTIYF. The CDR3 DNA sequence: TGCGCCAGCAGCCAAGAACAACCTGGAAACACCATATATTTT.

This sequence joins TRBV3-1 (or the pseudogene TRBV3-2) and TRBJ2-1, with 14 bases aligning to TRBD2. Germline V CDR1 and CDR2: LGHDT, YNNKEL (reference sequence). This CDR3 is built from 17 residues. With 3 bases clipped from V and 3 bases from J, the junction kept 4 bases outside the gene matches. The CDR3 is CASSQWGTSGGYNEQFF. The CDR3 nucleotides read TGTGCCAGCAGCCAGTGGGGGACTAGCGGGGGCTACAATGAGCAGTTCTTC.

The genes are TRBV11-2 and TRBJ2-1; 10 bases fit TRBD2. The CDR3 has 16 amino acids. Germline values: CDR1 SGHAT, CDR2 FQNNGV. With 0 bases clipped from V and 10 bases from J, the junction kept 9 bases outside the gene matches. The CDR3 region has the DNA TGTGCCAGCAGCTTAGAGGGGGGCCTAGCGGGAGCCGAGCAGTTCTTC. Translation gives CASSLEGGLAGAEQFF.

The chain links TRBV5-4 to TRBJ2-7; 7 bases are shared with TRBD2. The germline V gene encodes CDR1 SGHNT and CDR2 YYREEE (reference sequence). The CDR3 is 14 amino acids. Germline trimming cut 1 base from V and 6 bases from J; bases unmatched to any gene: 7. The CDR3 loop is CASSLPGRASEQYF. CDR3 coding DNA: TGTGCCAGCAGCTTGCCAGGGAGGGCGTCCGAGCAGTACTTC.

The gene calls are TRBV27 and TRBJ2-4; 8 bases align to TRBD2. The V and J ends lost 5 bases and 6 bases, in that order; junction bases with no gene match: 6. The germline V gene has CDR1 MNHEY and CDR2 SMNVEV (reference sequence). The CDR3 runs 14 residues. The CDR3, as DNA: TGTGCCAGCAGTCTTCTCGGGGGGGGAAACATTCAGTACTTC. Protein sequence: CASSLLGGGNIQYF.

The J gene is TRBJ2-1, the V gene TRBV5-1, with 8 nucleotides matching TRBD2. Germline CDR1 SGHRS, CDR2 YFSETQ. CDR3 length equals 16 residues. The J segment lost 5 bases and the V segment lost 4 bases, leaving 11 bases of the junction unmatched. CDR3 nucleotides: TGCGCCAGCAGCCTCTTCCAGCGGGAGCATCACAATGAGCAGTTCTTC. This encodes CASSLFQREHHNEQFF.

The gene calls are TRBV30 and TRBJ2-7; 7 bases align to TRBD2. Germline lookup yields CDR1 GTSNPN and CDR2 SVGIG (reference sequence). V was clipped by 1 base and J by 3 bases; unmatched bases: 9. This CDR3 is built from 15 residues. CDR3 nucleotide sequence: TGTGCCTGGAGTGGTGGCCGACAGCGGGGCTACGAGCAGTACTTC. Encoded protein: CAWSGGRQRGYEQYF. Full variable domain (outside the CDR3, taken from reference TRBV30 and TRBJ2-7): SQTIHQWPATLVQPVGSPLSLECTVEGTSNPNLYWYRQAAGRGLQLLFYSVGIGQISSEVPQNLSASRPQDRQFILSSKKLLLSDSGFYLCAWSGGRQRGYEQYFGPGTRLTVT.

V is TRBV5-4 and J is TRBJ1-1, with D perhaps matching TRBD1 (6 bases). V lost 0 bases to trimming and J lost 1 base, with 10 bases between them. CDR3 length: 15 residues. Germline V gives CDR1 SGHNT, CDR2 YYREEE (reference sequence). CDR3 nucleotides: TGTGCCAGCAGCTTGGGGGAACAGGGGAACACTGAAGCTTTCTTT. The encoded protein is CASSLGEQGNTEAFF.

This clone has just one count. This chain links TRBV21-1 with TRBJ2-7; the table's D call, TRBD2, was not checked against the DNA. TRBV21-1 is assigned pseudogene status. The CDR3 is made up of 15 amino acids. CDR3 nucleotide sequence: TGTGCCAGCAGCAAAGCACGCCTTACTAACTACGAGCAGTACTTC. Translation gives CASSKARLTNYEQYF.

This clone was seen only once. The chain carries TRBV2 and TRBJ1-1, with 9 bases lining up with TRBD1. Germline trimming cut 11 bases from V and 3 bases from J; bases unmatched to any gene: 7. This CDR3 is 13 amino acids long. Germline loops: CDR1 SNHLY, CDR2 FYNNEI. The CDR3 region has the DNA TGTGCCGGACGGACAGGGGCGTACACTGAAGCTTTCTTT. Amino acids: CAGRTGAYTEAFF.

The J gene is TRBJ2-5, the V gene TRBV12-3 or TRBV12-4; D call uncertain. The CDR3 runs 13 residues. V lost 5 bases and J lost 2, with 9 bases in between. The CDR3 spells CASSAEEQETQYF. The CDR3, as DNA: TGTGCCAGCAGTGCCGAGGAACAAGAGACCCAGTACTTC.